These 29 T cell receptor beta chains share one sample of origin, sequenced in a study of cytomegalovirus exposure and HLA in healthy donors. Assay: immunoSEQ multiplex PCR; the TCRdb copy retains only in-frame clones and omits some. The table has 130,000 or so clones, about 88% seen once. The source material was PBMCs. Every receptor here comes from a woman between 18 and 29 years old in good health and CMV-seronegative.

This chain links TRBV4-2 with TRBJ2-7; TRBD2 might be the D (5 bases). Germline CDR1 and CDR2: LGHNA and YNFKEQ. V was clipped by 0 bases and J by 0 bases, with 18 bases between them. There are 18 residues in the CDR3. CDR3: CASSQERFRAGSSYEQYF. For the CDR3, the DNA is TGTGCCAGCAGCCAAGAAAGGTTTAGAGCTGGGAGCTCCTACGAGCAGTACTTC.

CDR3 loop: CASSLTGDNSPLHF. The CDR3 DNA is TGTGCCAGCAGCTTGACAGGGGATAATTCACCCCTCCACTTT. This chain connects TRBV6-6 to TRBJ1-6; 8 nucleotides agree with TRBD1. The CDR3 totals 14 residues. Unmatched junction bases numbered 3, after V lost 6 bases and J lost 5 bases. CDR1 and CDR2 (germline): MNHNY, SVGAGI (reference sequence).

J is TRBJ2-2 and V is TRBV5-5; D may be TRBD1 (6 bases). The CDR3 length is 15 residues. CDR1 is SGHKS and CDR2 is YYEKEE in the germline V gene (reference sequence). Between the trimmed V and J ends, which lost 1 base and 4 bases, there was a span of 11 bases. CDR3 in amino acids: CASSLSGVGTGELFF. The CDR3 DNA reads TGTGCCAGCAGCTTGTCAGGGGTCGGCACCGGGGAGCTGTTTTTT.

Here the CDR3 reads CASSFLAGGLTDTQYF. CDR3 sequence (DNA): TGTGCCAGCAGCTTTCTGGCGGGGGGACTCACAGATACGCAGTATTTT. This sequence joins TRBV7-9 and TRBJ2-3; 8 nucleotides agree with TRBD2. CDR1 and CDR2 (germline): SEHNR, FQNEAQ (reference sequence). Germline trimming cut 3 bases from V and 2 bases from J; bases unmatched to any gene: 7. The CDR3 sequence is 16 residues long.

This clone was seen a handful of times. The chain joins TRBV2 to TRBJ1-6; D is possibly TRBD1 (6 bases). The CDR3 loop spans 16 amino acids. V was shortened by 2 bases and J by 0 bases, with 8 bases between the two germline ends. Germline V CDR1 and CDR2: SNHLY, FYNNEI. The CDR3 nucleotides read TGTGCCAGCAGTGAACAGGGGAGCTCCTATAATTCACCCCTCCACTTT. It yields the protein CASSEQGSSYNSPLHF.

The V and J genes are TRBV4-1 and TRBJ2-7, with TRBD1 as a possible D gene (6 bases). CDR3 length: 17 amino acids. The V gene lost 1 base and the J gene lost 3 bases, with 19 bases spanning the gap. Germline V CDR1 and CDR2: MGHRA, YSYEKL. CDR3 nucleotide sequence: TGCGCCAGCAGCCAAGTTGTGTTAAGGGGGAGATACTACGAGCAGTACTTC. This codes for CASSQVVLRGRYYEQYF.

This rearrangement joins TRBV5-4 to TRBJ1-2, with unresolved D. CDR3 size: 17 residues. CDR1 SGHNT and CDR2 YYREEE come from the germline V gene (reference sequence). Trimming removed 0 bases from V and 8 bases from J, with 23 bases in between. The CDR3 protein is CASSLAFERGRRMGYTF. The CDR3 DNA follows: TGTGCCAGCAGCTTGGCCTTTGAACGAGGCAGACGGATGGGCTACACCTTC. The variable domain in full, with the rest retrieved from reference TRBV5-4 and TRBJ1-2, is ETGVTQSPTHLIKTRGQQVTLRCSSQSGHNTVSWYQQALGQGPQFIFQYYREEENGRGNFPPRFSGLQFPNYSSELNVNALELDDSALYLCASSLAFERGRRMGYTFGSGTRLTVV.

The chain uses TRBV6-6 and TRBJ2-1; D is perhaps TRBD1 (6 bases). V was cut by 8 bases and J by 4 bases, with 9 bases left in between. In germline, CDR1 is MNHNY, CDR2 SVGAGI (reference sequence). The CDR3 has 12 residues. The CDR3 DNA reads TGTGCCAGCGGGGGCCAATACAATGAGCAGTTCTTC. Translating gives CASGGQYNEQFF.

The rearrangement joins TRBV7-9 to TRBJ1-3, with D hard to call. V was pared by 4 bases and J by 0 bases, with 7 bases between. The CDR3 is 14 amino acids. The germline V gene encodes CDR1 SEHNR and CDR2 FQNEAQ (reference sequence). CDR3 sequence: CASSSRYSGNTIYF. The CDR3 coding sequence is TGTGCCAGCAGCTCCAGATACTCTGGAAACACCATATATTTT.

V and J are TRBV6-1 and TRBJ1-1; 8 bases match TRBD1. There are 16 residues in the CDR3. Germline V gene data show CDR1 as MNHNS and CDR2 as SASEGT. V was pared by 4 bases and J by 11 bases, with 18 bases of the junction left unmatched. The CDR3 reads CASSGDYGTGRSGAFF. The CDR3 nucleotides read TGTGCCAGCAGTGGGGACTACGGGACAGGAAGATCTGGTGCTTTCTTT.

This chain uses TRBV27 with TRBJ1-4, with 7 bases aligning to TRBD1. Looked up from germline, CDR1 is MNHEY and CDR2 is SMNVEV (reference sequence). There are 15 residues in the CDR3. V was pared by 4 bases and J by 8 bases, with 10 bases of the junction left unmatched. CDR3 sequence (DNA): TGTGCCAGCAGTTCCGAGGGGGCTGTTGAGGAAAAACTGTTTTTT. This gives the protein CASSSEGAVEEKLFF.

The rearrangement links TRBV5-1 to TRBJ2-7; TRBD2 agrees at 10 bases. V lost 0 bases and J lost 1; bases outside the gene matches: 7. This CDR3 region has 17 residues. The germline CDR1 and CDR2 sequences are SGHRS and YFSETQ. The CDR3 spells CASSLVSGGPSSYEQYF. In DNA form, the CDR3 reads TGCGCCAGCAGCTTGGTTAGCGGGGGGCCCTCATCCTACGAGCAGTACTTC.

The CDR3 is CASSPDVFGGTEAFF. The CDR3, as DNA: TGTGCCAGCAGCCCCGACGTTTTTGGGGGGACTGAAGCTTTCTTT. This chain connects TRBV7-3 to TRBJ1-1; D is possibly TRBD1 (5 bases). Trimming stripped 5 bases from V and 5 bases from J, with 18 bases between. This CDR3 has 15 amino acids. Germline CDR1 SGHTA, CDR2 FQGTGA. Supplemented by reference TRBV7-3 and TRBJ1-1, the full variable domain reads GAGVSQTPSNKVTEKGKYVELRCDPISGHTALYWYRQSLGQGPEFLIYFQGTGAADDSGLPNDRFFAVRPEGSVSTLKIQRTERGDSAVYLCASSPDVFGGTEAFFGQGTRLTVV.

This chain's CDR3 is CASSKLVGQGRLNTGELFF. Here the CDR3 DNA reads TGTGCCAGCAGCAAATTGGTCGGGCAGGGCAGGTTGAACACCGGGGAGCTGTTTTTT. The V call is TRBV21-1, the J call TRBJ2-2; the D call of TRBD1 is as the table states it, not checked on the DNA. TRBV21-1 is recorded as a pseudogene. The CDR3 is 19 residues long.

The V call is TRBV5-6, the J call TRBJ2-5, with TRBD1 as a possible D gene (6 bases). The V end lost 5 bases, the J end lost 7 bases, and 21 bases lay between the germline ends. Germline V CDR1 and CDR2: SGHDT, YYEEEE. The CDR3 extends over 15 amino acids. CDR3 bases: TGTGCCAGCAGACCCGGGACATACCCTCCCGGGACCCAGTACTTC. Amino acids: CASRPGTYPPGTQYF.

This clone appeared a few times. The J gene is TRBJ1-2, the V gene TRBV6-6; D uncertain. The germline V and J ends were trimmed by 4 bases and 8 bases, with 5 bases remaining between them. CDR3 size: 10 residues. The germline V gene has CDR1 MNHNY and CDR2 SVGAGI (reference sequence). The chain's CDR3 is CASSSLGYTF. The CDR3 DNA is TGTGCCAGCAGTTCGCTAGGCTACACCTTC.

The chain joins TRBV25-1 to TRBJ1-1; TRBD1 aligns across 7 bases. Trimming took 7 bases from V and 5 from J; bases not matched to a gene: 4. This CDR3 has 12 amino acids. In germline, CDR1 is MGHDK, CDR2 SYGVNS. The CDR3, as DNA: TGTGCCAGCAAGACAGGGTTGACTGAAGCTTTCTTT. Its translation is CASKTGLTEAFF.

This clone was seen only once. V is TRBV6-1 and J is TRBJ1-1; a weak D match, TRBD1 (6 bases). CDR1 is MNHNS, CDR2 SASEGT, per germline. The CDR3 runs 14 residues. Trimming cost V 4 bases and J 5 bases, with 14 bases left between them. This chain's CDR3 is CASSVLGGLTEAFF. The DNA of the CDR3 is TGTGCCAGCAGTGTCCTAGGGGGTTTGACTGAAGCTTTCTTT.

The chain is built from TRBV5-1 and TRBJ1-4; a possible D gene is TRBD1 (6 bases). The V end lost 4 bases, the J end lost 6 bases, and 13 bases lay between the germline ends. The germline gives CDR1 SGHRS, CDR2 YFSETQ. The CDR3 contains 14 residues. The CDR3 region is CASSRPGEHEKLFF. CDR3 bases: TGCGCCAGCAGCAGACCAGGGGAGCATGAAAAACTGTTTTTT.

The chain joins TRBV7-9 to TRBJ1-1; no definite D call. Germline CDR1 SEHNR, CDR2 FQNEAQ (reference sequence). V lost 5 bases and J lost 0, with 10 bases in between. The CDR3 spans 14 residues. CDR3: CASSPGLLNTEAFF. For the CDR3, the DNA is TGTGCCAGCAGCCCCGGACTCTTGAACACTGAAGCTTTCTTT.

This clone has more than one count but fewer than ten. The J gene is TRBJ2-7, the V gene TRBV18, with D maybe TRBD1 (5 bases). Trimming left V 3 bases short and J 6 bases short, with 12 bases between. The CDR3 runs 13 residues. The germline V gene has CDR1 KGHSH and CDR2 LQKENI. The CDR3 reads CASSPPGMGEQYF. CDR3 in DNA: TGTGCCAGCTCACCTCCAGGGATGGGCGAGCAGTACTTC.

This chain uses TRBV5-1 with TRBJ1-1; D is perhaps TRBD1 (6 bases). V was pared by 2 bases and J by 1 base, with 9 bases between. The CDR3 runs to 14 residues. Germline V CDR1 and CDR2: SGHRS, YFSETQ. CDR3 sequence: CASSFAQGNTEAFF. CDR3 DNA: TGCGCCAGCAGCTTTGCACAGGGGAACACTGAAGCTTTCTTT.

The V and J genes are TRBV6-1 and TRBJ2-1, with 7 bases fitting TRBD2. The CDR3 length is 14 residues. Trimming at V came to 5 bases and at J to 7 bases, leaving 8 bases not matched to a gene. Germline V lookup: CDR1 MNHNS, CDR2 SASEGT. CDR3 protein: CASSRDGGRNEQFF. The CDR3 nucleotides read TGTGCCAGCAGTAGGGACGGCGGGAGAAATGAGCAGTTCTTC.

The chain recombines TRBV6-5 with TRBJ1-3; D unresolved. The CDR3 sequence is 14 residues long. The V and J ends lost 6 bases and 2 bases respectively, with 11 bases between them. Per the germline V gene, CDR1 is MNHEY and CDR2 is SVGAGI. The CDR3 bases are TGTGCCAGCAGCCCAGGCGGGGCTGGAAACACCATATATTTT. It yields the protein CASSPGGAGNTIYF.

This chain uses TRBV6-1 with TRBJ1-6; perhaps TRBD1 as D (6 bases). The CDR3 extends over 15 amino acids. CDR1 and CDR2 (germline): MNHNS, SASEGT. Trimming cost V 11 bases and J 7 bases, with 21 bases left between them. The CDR3 protein is CAVLRSGALNSPLHF. For the CDR3, the DNA is TGTGCCGTATTAAGATCAGGGGCTCTAAATTCACCCCTCCACTTT.

This chain joins TRBV7-9 and TRBJ1-3; D is perhaps TRBD1 (5 bases). Trimming took 6 bases from V and 2 from J, leaving 11 bases between them. CDR3 size: 14 residues. The germline V gene encodes CDR1 SEHNR and CDR2 FQNEAQ (reference sequence). The CDR3 bases are TGTGCCAGCAGTCGTGCGGGGCCTGGAAACACCATATATTTT. It translates to CASSRAGPGNTIYF.

This clone appeared a few times. The rearrangement links TRBV5-1 to TRBJ1-3; D unclear. The CDR3 sequence is 14 residues long. V lost 3 bases and J 2 bases, leaving 9 bases between the germline ends. Germline V gene sequence: CDR1 SGHRS, CDR2 YFSETQ. This CDR3 is CASSSQAPGNTIYF. The CDR3 coding sequence is TGCGCCAGCAGCTCGCAAGCTCCTGGAAACACCATATATTTT.

The chain combines TRBV7-3 with TRBJ1-1, with 10 positions matching TRBD1. Germline V gives CDR1 SGHTA, CDR2 FQGTGA. V lost 4 bases and J lost 4; bases outside the gene matches: 6. This CDR3 has 15 residues. CDR3 region: CASSWKGQGITEAFF. The CDR3 DNA reads TGTGCCAGCAGCTGGAAGGGACAGGGGATCACTGAAGCTTTCTTT.

J is TRBJ1-4 and V is TRBV11-2, with D unclear. The CDR3 spans 15 residues. The V gene's germline CDR1 is SGHAT and CDR2 FQNNGV. V lost 3 bases to trimming and J lost 3 bases, with 11 bases between them. The CDR3 sequence is CASSFSRSSNEKLFF. The DNA of the CDR3 is TGTGCCAGCAGCTTTAGTCGGTCTTCTAATGAAAAACTGTTTTTT.